The 5 T cell receptor beta chains presented below share a single source sample, sequenced in a study of cytomegalovirus exposure and HLA in healthy donors. Vbeta (60) and Jbeta (13) primers were used in the PCR. Method: immunoSEQ multiplex PCR; TCRdb's copy keeps in-frame clones and lacks some. The data show hundreds of thousands of clones, with more than 60% seen just once and around 2.9% held by the top ten. Sequencing was done on a sample of PBMCs. These receptors came from a woman aged 60-70 years in good health and CMV-seropositive.

This chain uses TRBV25-1 with TRBJ1-5; TRBD1 might be the D (6 bases). CDR3 length: 16 amino acids. V gave up 2 bases and J gave up 2 bases, with 13 bases separating them. Germline assignment: CDR1 MGHDK and CDR2 SYGVNS. The CDR3 reads CASSEGTGRGNQPQHF. CDR3 nucleotide sequence: TGTGCCAGCAGTGAAGGTACAGGGAGGGGCAATCAGCCCCAGCATTTT.

This clone showed up just once. The V and J genes are TRBV15 and TRBJ2-2; D is perhaps TRBD2 (6 bases). Germline-derived CDR1 and CDR2 are LNHNV and YYDKDF (reference sequence). The CDR3 consists of 16 residues. The V and J ends lost 6 bases and 3 bases respectively, with 17 bases between them. The CDR3 nucleotides read TGTGCCACCAGTACCCCGGGAGAGGGGTACACCGGGGAGCTGTTTTTT. It specifies CATSTPGEGYTGELFF.

This sequence joins TRBV6-4 and TRBJ2-2, with D perhaps TRBD1 (5 bases). The CDR3 loop spans 15 amino acids. The V gene lost 3 bases and the J gene lost 1 base, with 9 bases spanning the gap. Germline V CDR1 and CDR2: MRHNA, SNTAGT. CDR3 sequence: CASSEGLMNTGELFF. The CDR3 DNA sequence: TGTGCCAGCAGTGAGGGGCTGATGAACACCGGGGAGCTGTTTTTT.

The chain couples TRBV4-1 to TRBJ2-7, with 8 positions matching TRBD1. Germline V gene sequence: CDR1 MGHRA, CDR2 YSYEKL. The ends lost 0 bases at V and 6 bases at J; junction bases unmatched: 10. The CDR3 is 16 amino acids. CDR3 residues: CASSQEGTGHRGEQYF. The CDR3 DNA reads as TGCGCCAGCAGCCAAGAAGGGACAGGCCATAGGGGCGAGCAGTACTTC.

This rearrangement joins TRBV7-2 to TRBJ2-2; D is unclear. Per germline, CDR1 SGHTA and CDR2 FQGNSA. Trimming took off 1 base at V and 7 bases at J, with 7 bases between the two ends. The CDR3 consists of 13 residues. The CDR3 reads CASSLDRVGELFF. The CDR3 DNA follows: TGTGCCAGCAGCTTAGACCGGGTCGGGGAGCTGTTTTTT.